Sequencing of this T cell receptor beta chain was carried out in a study of blood T cell repertoires in COVID-19. Looking at the study overall: Sample material is recorded as cDNA or gDNA derived from T cells, B-cell-depleted T cells, or PBMCs.

The cohort comprised adults aged roughly 18 to 90 years residing in some 24 US areas. Original data processing: Reference gene primer amplification in the assay estimated nucleated cell counts. The method was immunoSEQ multiplex PCR; TCRdb's version includes in-frame clones alone and lacks a portion of them. The V and J calls and clone size come from that table; D and trimming were worked out from the DNA. The table has 200,000 to 250,000 clones, approximately 80% seen once. This clone was counted between two and nine times. The CDR3 is 12 amino acids. V was cut by 3 bases and J by 9 bases, with 6 bases left in between.

The material sequenced was PBMCs or T cells enriched from blood (not recorded which). The sequence derives from a woman aged 40 to 55 with acute COVID-19. This chain connects TRBV12-3 or TRBV12-4 to TRBJ1-6, with D maybe TRBD1 (5 bases). The chain's CDR3 is CASSFRGSPLHF. CDR3 sequence (DNA): TGTGCCAGCAGTTTTAGGGGTTCACCCCTCCACTTT.